The 22 T cell receptor beta chains in this list originate from one sample, sequenced in a study of T cells after yellow fever vaccination (dated by TCRdb to the late 2010s). Library preparation employed 5' RACE. Data came from an Illumina HiSeq 2500. TCRdb itself trimmed the public reads at Q25 with fastp, ran MiXCR and retained productive beta chains. For every CDR3 protein sequence, its rows merge into one entry that carries the most common genes and DNA. The sample yields approximately 85,000 distinct CDR3 sequences; about 14% were counted once. Clones ranked in the top ten supply 20% to 25% of the sample. Taken with the paper, the label for treatment or condition translates to: live attenuated yellow fever vaccine strain. Sequences were derived from CD8+ T cells not binding an NS4B(214-222) dextramer, sorted from PBMCs, sampled 20 to 25 days after the first yellow fever vaccination. Interpreted using the paper, the cell subset or site label stands for: NS4B epitope dextramer-negative CD8 T cells. These TCRs come from a young man who received the YFV17D yellow fever vaccine.

This clonotype was seen just once. The V gene is TRBV5-5, the J gene TRBJ2-7; 9 nucleotides agree with TRBD1. The CDR3 is 14 amino acids. With 3 bases clipped from V and 3 bases from J, the junction kept 4 bases outside the gene matches. Germline V gene sequence: CDR1 SGHKS, CDR2 YYEKEE (reference sequence). CDR3 protein: CASSWDRDGYEQYV. CDR3 DNA: TGTGCCAGCAGCTGGGACAGGGACGGCTACGAGCAGTACGTC.

The gene calls are TRBV5-4 and TRBJ2-2; D ambiguous. Germline V CDR1 and CDR2: SGHNT, YYREEE (reference sequence). V was cut by 0 bases and J by 4 bases, with 7 bases left in between. The CDR3 sequence is 14 residues long. The DNA for the CDR3 is TGTGCCAGCAGCTTGGCGGTGGCCACCGGGGAGCTGTTTTTT. Encoded protein: CASSLAVATGELFF.

This clonotype was recorded a few times. This chain joins TRBV19 and TRBJ2-4; possibly TRBD1 for D (6 bases). Germline CDR1 LNHDA, CDR2 SQIVND (reference sequence). CDR3 length: 16 residues. Trimming cost V 7 bases and J 0 bases, with 16 bases left between them. The CDR3 here is CASTLEPGEAKNIQYF. CDR3 bases: TGTGCCAGTACCCTGGAGCCAGGGGAAGCCAAAAACATTCAGTACTTC.

This clonotype turned up a few times. V usage is TRBV9 and J usage is TRBJ2-7; maybe TRBD2 (7 bases). V was clipped by 4 bases and J by 3 bases, with 17 bases between them. The CDR3 contains 15 residues. Germline CDR1 is SGDLS and CDR2 is YYNGEE. CDR3 residues: CASSPRGAGIYEQYF. Written as DNA, the CDR3 is TGTGCCAGCAGCCCCCGGGGGGCCGGGATCTACGAGCAGTACTTC.

In this sample, this clonotype turned up a few times. CDR3 in DNA: TGTGCCAGCAGATTTTATGGGAGGAACACTGAAGCTTTCTTT. This codes for CASRFYGRNTEAFF. The chain recombines TRBV28 with TRBJ1-1; no clear D gene. Germline values: CDR1 MDHEN, CDR2 SYDVKM. The CDR3 length is 14 residues. V lost 6 bases and J 1 base, leaving 12 bases between the germline ends.

This sequence joins TRBV7-2 and TRBJ2-1; D remains unclear. CDR1 and CDR2 (germline): SGHTA, FQGNSA. The CDR3 is 15 amino acids. Trimming shortened V by 3 bases and J by 5 bases, and 14 bases separated the two germline ends. In nucleotides, the CDR3 is TGTGCCAGCAGCTTCAGCCTCTGGGGTAACAATGAGCAGTTCTTC. This translates into CASSFSLWGNNEQFF.

Turning to this clonotype: Relative to the germline gene, one junction end is altered; a read error may explain this. This chain joins TRBV2 and TRBJ2-1, with 7 bases lining up with TRBD1. The CDR3 is made up of 15 amino acids. Germline CDR1 reads SNHLY; CDR2 reads FYNNEI. In DNA form, the CDR3 reads TGTGCCAGCAGAGAAGGGACAGCCTCCTACAATGAGCAGTTCTTC. This sequence encodes CASREGTASYNEQFF.

For this clonotype: Germline is not matched at one junction end, which may reflect a read error. The rearrangement links TRBV3-1 to TRBJ1-1; no clear D. This CDR3 region has 15 residues. The germline V gene has CDR1 LGHDT and CDR2 YNNKEL (reference sequence). Here the CDR3 DNA reads TGTGCCTGCAGCCAAGAATCCACGGGTTCAGCTGAAGCTTTCTTT. The encoded protein is CACSQESTGSAEAFF. The full variable domain, its missing parts supplied by reference TRBV3-1 and TRBJ1-1, is DTAVSQTPKYLVTQMGNDKSIKCEQNLGHDTMYWYKQDSKKFLKIMFSYNNKELIINETVPNRFSPKSPDKAHLNLHINSLELGDSAVYFCACSQESTGSAEAFFGQGTRLTVV.

This clonotype has a handful of counts. The V gene is TRBV6-5, the J gene TRBJ1-2; D not certain. This CDR3 contains 14 residues. Per germline, CDR1 MNHEY and CDR2 SVGAGI. Trimming removed 4 bases from V and 0 bases from J, with 9 bases in between. Written as DNA, the CDR3 is TGTGCCAGCAGTTTAGCCGCCCCTAACTATGGCTACACCTTC. This translates into CASSLAAPNYGYTF.

This clonotype was detected only a few times. The CDR3 here is CAIGRSYYNEQFF. In DNA, the CDR3 is TGTGCGATCGGACGGAGTTACTACAATGAGCAGTTCTTC. The V call is TRBV6-2 or TRBV6-3, the J call TRBJ2-1; no clear D gene. The CDR3 extends over 13 amino acids. Germline CDR1 MNHEY, CDR2 SVGEGT.

The chain couples TRBV5-4 to TRBJ2-7; 7 bases agree with TRBD2. The ends lost 1 base at V and 3 bases at J; junction bases unmatched: 7. CDR3 length: 15 amino acids. Germline values: CDR1 SGHNT, CDR2 YYREEE (reference sequence). CDR3 residues: CASSLRRGGFYEQYF. In nucleotides, the CDR3 is TGTGCCAGCAGCTTGAGGAGGGGAGGGTTCTACGAGCAGTACTTC.

The chain is built from TRBV20-1 and TRBJ1-1; D is uncertain. Germline assignment: CDR1 DFQATT and CDR2 SNEGSKA (reference sequence). This CDR3 is 15 amino acids long. Between the trimmed V and J ends, which lost 6 bases and 0 bases, there was a span of 17 bases. CDR3 DNA: TGCAGTGCCCCCCCTCGGGCGGCGATGAACACTGAAGCTTTCTTT. Residues: CSAPPRAAMNTEAFF.

This clonotype was seen a few times. The chain links TRBV4-3 to TRBJ2-3; no clear D gene. The germline gives CDR1 LGHNA, CDR2 YSLEER. V was cut by 0 bases and J by 6 bases, with 10 bases left in between. The CDR3 is 14 residues long. The CDR3 DNA is TGCGCCAGCAGCCAAGATGGATCAGGCGATACGCAGTATTTT. Protein: CASSQDGSGDTQYF.

This clonotype appeared a few times. This chain links TRBV5-6 with TRBJ2-3, with 10 nucleotides matching TRBD2. The V gene's germline CDR1 is SGHDT and CDR2 YYEEEE. The CDR3 is made up of 15 amino acids. Trimming at V came to 3 bases and at J to 2 bases, leaving 3 bases not matched to a gene. In DNA form, the CDR3 reads TGTGCCAGCAGCTATCTAGCGGGGGACACAGATACGCAGTATTTT. This codes for CASSYLAGDTDTQYF. The complete variable domain, with remaining parts taken from reference TRBV5-6 and TRBJ2-3, reads DAGVTQSPTHLIKTRGQQVTLRCSPKSGHDTVSWYQQALGQGPQFIFQYYEEEERQRGNFPDRFSGHQFPNYSSELNVNALLLGDSALYLCASSYLAGDTDTQYFGPGTRLTVL.

The chain links TRBV7-8 to TRBJ2-1; TRBD2 might be the D (5 bases). This CDR3 region has 15 residues. Trimming removed 3 bases at V and 5 bases at J, with 14 bases between. Germline V CDR1 and CDR2: SGHVS, FQNEAQ. CDR3 sequence reads: CASSFVRLEDNEQFF. In DNA form, the CDR3 reads TGTGCCAGCAGCTTCGTCCGGCTGGAGGACAATGAGCAGTTCTTC.

The rearrangement uses TRBV7-2 and TRBJ2-7; maybe TRBD1 (7 bases). CDR3 length equals 15 residues. Germline V CDR1 and CDR2: SGHTA, FQGNSA. Trimming cost V 2 bases and J 3 bases, with 14 bases left between them. The CDR3 nucleotides read TGTGCCAGCAGCTTAAGTGTCAGGGGGGTCTACGAGCAGTACTTC. It translates to CASSLSVRGVYEQYF.

This chain connects TRBV5-6 to TRBJ1-1; 9 bases fit TRBD1. Germline trimming cut 4 bases from V and 6 bases from J; bases unmatched to any gene: 7. The CDR3 runs 14 residues. Germline V lookup: CDR1 SGHDT, CDR2 YYEEEE. The CDR3 region is CASSGTGFESEAFF. The CDR3 DNA reads as TGTGCCAGCAGCGGGACAGGGTTTGAGTCTGAAGCTTTCTTT.

The CDR3 is CAISGVWGLADTQYF. As DNA, the CDR3 is TGTGCCATCAGTGGGGTCTGGGGTCTGGCAGATACGCAGTATTTT. This rearrangement joins TRBV10-3 to TRBJ2-3; D is unresolved. The germline V and J ends were trimmed by 4 bases and 4 bases, with 15 bases remaining between them. Germline loops: CDR1 ENHRY, CDR2 SYGVKD. The CDR3 length is 15 residues.

This rearrangement joins TRBV29-1 to TRBJ2-7; D may be TRBD1 (7 bases). Germline values: CDR1 SQVTM, CDR2 ANQGSEA. With 7 bases removed from V and 0 bases from J, the gap between germline ends came to 10 bases. The CDR3 is 12 residues long. The CDR3 is CSGRDSSYEQYF. The CDR3 DNA sequence: TGCAGCGGGAGGGACAGCTCCTACGAGCAGTACTTC.

The V call is TRBV20-1, the J call TRBJ1-4, with 7 positions matching TRBD1. Per germline, CDR1 DFQATT and CDR2 SNEGSKA (reference sequence). CDR3 length: 15 amino acids. V lost 0 bases to trimming and J lost 5 bases; unmatched junction nucleotides: 6. CDR3 region: CSARDGGRGNEKLFF. The CDR3 nucleotides read TGCAGTGCTAGAGATGGGGGCAGGGGGAATGAAAAACTGTTTTTT.

This chain connects TRBV7-8 to TRBJ2-7, with D perhaps matching TRBD2 (6 bases). Trimming took off 5 bases at V and 2 bases at J, with 16 bases between the two ends. CDR3 length: 15 amino acids. Germline lookup yields CDR1 SGHVS and CDR2 FQNEAQ. CDR3 sequence (DNA): TGTGCCAGCAGCCCCAGCGGGTTTACCCCCTACGAGCAGTACGTC. Its protein is CASSPSGFTPYEQYV.

The gene calls are TRBV5-4 and TRBJ2-7; D is unclear. The CDR3 runs 14 residues. Germline-derived CDR1 and CDR2 are SGHNT and YYREEE (reference sequence). Between the trimmed V and J ends, which lost 0 bases and 1 base, there was a span of 8 bases. CDR3 nucleotide sequence: TGTGCCAGCAGCTTGGGTGCTGAGTCCTACGAGCAGTACTTC. Its translation is CASSLGAESYEQYF. Supplemented by reference TRBV5-4 and TRBJ2-7, the full variable domain reads ETGVTQSPTHLIKTRGQQVTLRCSSQSGHNTVSWYQQALGQGPQFIFQYYREEENGRGNFPPRFSGLQFPNYSSELNVNALELDDSALYLCASSLGAESYEQYFGPGTRLTVT.